These 22 T cell receptor beta chains came from one sample sequenced in a study of T cell responses to AZD1222 COVID-19 vaccine. TCRdb's copy holds only in-frame clones and misses some; the assay was immunoSEQ multiplex PCR. The sample comprises some 100,000 clones, around nine tenths of which are singletons, and about a sixth rests with the top ten. The specimen comprised peripheral blood, sampled on day 0 of AZD1222 vaccination. The receptors shown here come from an adult in good health.

The table lists this clone with a few counts. The chain combines TRBV11-3 with TRBJ1-2; the D gene is possibly TRBD1 (6 bases). V gave up 0 bases and J gave up 3 bases, with 14 bases separating them. Per the germline V gene, CDR1 is SGHNT and CDR2 is YENEEA. The CDR3 runs to 16 residues. The CDR3 sequence is CASSLEGRGGHYGYTF. The CDR3 bases are TGTGCCAGCAGCTTAGAGGGCAGGGGCGGACACTATGGCTACACCTTC.

V gene TRBV28 combines with J gene TRBJ1-6; D is undetermined. The CDR3 has 15 amino acids. With 6 bases removed from V and 1 base from J, the gap between germline ends came to 10 bases. Germline CDR1 is MDHEN and CDR2 is SYDVKM. CDR3 protein: CASRARRSYNSPLHF. DNA of the CDR3: TGTGCCAGCAGAGCCCGAAGGTCCTATAATTCACCCCTCCACTTT.

The rearrangement joins TRBV10-3 to TRBJ1-3; D call uncertain. Trimming cost V 9 bases and J 0 bases, with 12 bases left between them. From germline, CDR1 is ENHRY and CDR2 SYGVKD. This CDR3 comprises 14 residues. The CDR3 region has the DNA TGTGCCATAACGGACGCTCCCTCTGGAAACACCATATATTTT. Translating it yields CAITDAPSGNTIYF.

The rearrangement uses TRBV7-2 and TRBJ1-5, with 7 nucleotides matching TRBD1. Unmatched junction bases numbered 5, after V lost 6 bases and J lost 3 bases. Germline CDR1 reads SGHTA; CDR2 reads FQGNSA. The CDR3 is made up of 14 amino acids. CDR3 sequence reads: CASSSGQVNQPQHF. CDR3 nucleotide sequence: TGTGCCAGCAGTTCTGGACAGGTCAATCAGCCCCAGCATTTT. Filled out from reference TRBV7-2 and TRBJ1-5, the complete variable domain reads GAGVSQSPSNKVTEKGKDVELRCDPISGHTALYWYRQSLGQGLEFLIYFQGNSAPDKSGLPSDRFSAERTGGSVSTLTIQRTQQEDSAVYLCASSSGQVNQPQHFGDGTRLSIL.

The V call is TRBV16, the J call TRBJ1-1; D perhaps matches TRBD1 (6 bases). Between the trimmed V and J ends, which lost 0 bases and 5 bases, there was a span of 13 bases. This CDR3 is 15 amino acids long. Germline V gene sequence: CDR1 KGHSY, CDR2 FQNENV. The CDR3 spells CASSQSWGRWTEAFF. The DNA of the CDR3 is TGTGCCAGCAGCCAATCTTGGGGGCGTTGGACTGAAGCTTTCTTT.

This sequence joins TRBV27 and TRBJ1-2; TRBD1 matches 8 bases. Germline CDR1 is MNHEY and CDR2 is SMNVEV (reference sequence). The ends lost 4 bases at V and 6 bases at J; junction bases unmatched: 16. CDR3 length equals 17 residues. In DNA form, the CDR3 reads TGTGCCAGCAGTTCCAACAGGGGGGCGGCGGTGTTTCATGGCTACACCTTC. It codes for CASSSNRGAAVFHGYTF.

The V and J genes are TRBV11-3 and TRBJ2-1, with D maybe TRBD1 (5 bases). The length of the CDR3 is 13 residues. The V end lost 5 bases, the J end lost 9 bases, and 14 bases lay between the germline ends. Germline assignment: CDR1 SGHNT and CDR2 YENEEA. The CDR3, as DNA: TGTGCCAGCAGCACCTATAGGGGCCCTGAGCAGTTCTTC. Translation gives CASSTYRGPEQFF.

The rearrangement uses TRBV9 and TRBJ1-1, with D possibly TRBD1 on 6 matching bases. CDR3 size: 14 residues. The germline V gene encodes CDR1 SGDLS and CDR2 YYNGEE. V lost 0 bases and J 5 bases, leaving 11 bases between the germline ends. DNA of the CDR3: TGTGCCAGCAGCGTAGTCGGGGGGCAAACTGAAGCTTTCTTT. Its translation: CASSVVGGQTEAFF.

J is TRBJ1-4 and V is TRBV18; the D gene is possibly TRBD1 (5 bases). Germline assignment: CDR1 KGHSH and CDR2 LQKENI. V gave up 5 bases and J gave up 0 bases, with 16 bases separating them. CDR3 length equals 17 residues. The DNA of the CDR3 is TGTGCCAGCTCATCCCCAGGGAGATTGGCAACTAATGAAAAACTGTTTTTT. Encoded protein: CASSSPGRLATNEKLFF.

The chain links TRBV30 to TRBJ1-3, with 9 positions matching TRBD1. J gave up 4 bases and V 5 bases, and 12 bases lay outside the gene matches. The CDR3 consists of 16 residues. The germline V gene has CDR1 GTSNPN and CDR2 SVGIG (reference sequence). This CDR3 reads CAWGLTGGPRGNTIYF. The CDR3 DNA reads TGTGCCTGGGGTCTGACAGGGGGTCCTCGCGGAAACACCATATATTTT. Using reference TRBV30 and TRBJ1-3 for the parts outside the CDR3, the full variable domain is SQTIHQWPATLVQPVGSPLSLECTVEGTSNPNLYWYRQAAGRGLQLLFYSVGIGQISSEVPQNLSASRPQDRQFILSSKKLLLSDSGFYLCAWGLTGGPRGNTIYFGEGSWLTVV.

The chain employs TRBV27 and TRBJ2-1; 7 bases match TRBD1. The ends lost 6 bases at V and 7 bases at J; junction bases unmatched: 21. Germline lookup yields CDR1 MNHEY and CDR2 SMNVEV (reference sequence). The CDR3 runs 18 residues. The CDR3: CASSSTGPNLGAVNEQFF. CDR3 DNA sequence: TGTGCCAGCAGCTCGACAGGGCCAAATTTAGGGGCCGTAAATGAGCAGTTCTTC.

The V and J genes are TRBV25-1 and TRBJ1-5, with a tentative D call TRBD1 (6 bases). The CDR3 runs 17 residues. V lost 2 bases and J lost 2, with 16 bases in between. The germline gives CDR1 MGHDK, CDR2 SYGVNS. The CDR3 loop is CASSEGVSTGRNQPQHF. In DNA, the CDR3 is TGTGCCAGCAGTGAAGGGGTCTCGACAGGACGCAATCAGCCCCAGCATTTT.

Written as DNA, the CDR3 is TGTGCCAGCAGCACCCGACAGGGCTATGGCTACACCTTC. Amino acids: CASSTRQGYGYTF. The chain couples TRBV7-2 to TRBJ1-2, with TRBD1 matching over 7 bases. V dropped 5 bases and J dropped 4; count of bases not matched to a gene: 4. CDR3 length: 13 residues. Germline CDR1 reads SGHTA; CDR2 reads FQGNSA.

The rearrangement joins TRBV10-3 to TRBJ1-5, with D uncertain. V gave up 2 bases and J gave up 4 bases, with 15 bases separating them. Per germline, CDR1 ENHRY and CDR2 SYGVKD. This CDR3 region has 16 residues. The CDR3: CAISEAFGGSNQPQHF. The CDR3, as DNA: TGTGCCATCAGTGAGGCGTTTGGAGGGAGTAATCAGCCCCAGCATTTT.

The chain links TRBV6-2 or TRBV6-3 to TRBJ1-4, with 8 bases aligning to TRBD1. CDR1 is MNHEY and CDR2 is SVGEGT in the germline V gene. The length of the CDR3 is 18 residues. V lost 0 bases, J lost 5 bases, and 11 bases stayed unmatched. The CDR3: CASSYSYSDRVANEKLFF. In DNA form, the CDR3 reads TGTGCCAGCAGTTACTCGTATTCGGACAGGGTGGCAAATGAAAAACTGTTTTTT.

The rearrangement joins TRBV5-1 to TRBJ1-1, with 7 nucleotides matching TRBD1. The CDR3 loop spans 14 amino acids. CDR1 is SGHRS, CDR2 YFSETQ, per germline. With V trimmed by 4 bases and J by 1 base, 4 bases remained unmatched. The chain's CDR3 is CASSLQGRNTEAFF. The DNA for the CDR3 is TGCGCCAGCAGCCTACAGGGGCGGAACACTGAAGCTTTCTTT.

The chain employs TRBV6-1 and TRBJ2-1, with unresolved D. The CDR3 is 18 residues long. Trimming took off 4 bases at V and 6 bases at J, with 25 bases between the two ends. Germline CDR1 and CDR2: MNHNS and SASEGT. The CDR3: CASSATMGSYGKGNEQFF. The CDR3 DNA reads TGTGCCAGCAGTGCAACCATGGGCTCCTATGGGAAGGGCAATGAGCAGTTCTTC.

The genes are TRBV7-3 and TRBJ1-1; D is uncertain. Deletions cut 5 bases from V and 4 bases from J, with 14 bases between. The CDR3 consists of 14 residues. Germline CDR1 SGHTA, CDR2 FQGTGA. The CDR3 nucleotides read TGTGCCAGCAGCGCCAACGGAGCTATCACTGAAGCTTTCTTT. Encoded protein: CASSANGAITEAFF. Full variable domain (remainder filled in from reference TRBV7-3 and TRBJ1-1): GAGVSQTPSNKVTEKGKYVELRCDPISGHTALYWYRQSLGQGPEFLIYFQGTGAADDSGLPNDRFFAVRPEGSVSTLKIQRTERGDSAVYLCASSANGAITEAFFGQGTRLTVV.

CDR3 bases: TGTGCCAGTAGTTCCCGAGATATGAACACTGAAGCTTTCTTT. Encoded protein: CASSSRDMNTEAFF. This rearrangement joins TRBV19 to TRBJ1-1; unclear D gene. V was shortened by 5 bases and J by 0 bases, with 10 bases between the two germline ends. The germline CDR1 and CDR2 sequences are LNHDA and SQIVND (reference sequence). The CDR3 spans 14 residues.

V gene TRBV15 combines with J gene TRBJ2-5; D may match TRBD1 or TRBD2 (6 bases each). CDR3 length equals 15 residues. Trimming shortened V by 0 bases and J by 5 bases, and 13 bases separated the two germline ends. Germline CDR1 reads LNHNV; CDR2 reads YYDKDF (reference sequence). Here the CDR3 DNA reads TGTGCCACCAGCAGAGATTTCGGGGGCCTGGAGACCCAGTACTTC. This translates into CATSRDFGGLETQYF.

The V call is TRBV7-9, the J call TRBJ2-7; maybe TRBD2 (6 bases). The V gene's germline CDR1 is SEHNR and CDR2 FQNEAQ (reference sequence). This CDR3 spans 15 amino acids. V was clipped by 3 bases and J by 3 bases, with 15 bases between them. The CDR3 DNA sequence: TGTGCCAGCAGCTTCAGGACGGACTACGTCTACGAGCAGTACTTC. Its protein is CASSFRTDYVYEQYF.

The V gene is TRBV7-9, the J gene TRBJ1-3; the D gene is possibly TRBD1 (5 bases). CDR3 size: 14 residues. From germline, CDR1 is SEHNR and CDR2 FQNEAQ (reference sequence). With 6 bases removed from V and 0 bases from J, the gap between germline ends came to 9 bases. CDR3 sequence (DNA): TGTGCCAGCAGACAAGGGGTCTCTGGAAACACCATATATTTT. This codes for CASRQGVSGNTIYF.